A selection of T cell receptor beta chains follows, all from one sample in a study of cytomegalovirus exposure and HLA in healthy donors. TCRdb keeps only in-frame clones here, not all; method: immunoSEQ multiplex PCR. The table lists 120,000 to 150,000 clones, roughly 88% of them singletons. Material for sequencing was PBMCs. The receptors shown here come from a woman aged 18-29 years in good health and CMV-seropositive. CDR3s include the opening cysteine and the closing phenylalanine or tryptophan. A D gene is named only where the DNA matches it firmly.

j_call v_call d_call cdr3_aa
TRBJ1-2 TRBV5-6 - CASSLFFRGPYGYTF
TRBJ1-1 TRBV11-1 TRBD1 CASSPSRGLNTEAFF
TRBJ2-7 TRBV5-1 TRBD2 CASGTSGMYEQYF
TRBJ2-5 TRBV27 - CASSLSGGQETQYF
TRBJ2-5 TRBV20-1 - CSAIPTGQQYF
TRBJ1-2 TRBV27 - CASSQTVLSRGYTF
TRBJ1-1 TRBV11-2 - CASSFGLNTEAFF
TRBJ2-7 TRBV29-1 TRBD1 CSVEVGTGLYEQYF
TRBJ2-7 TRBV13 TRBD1 CASSHSDRDVGEQYF
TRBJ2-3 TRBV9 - CASSRRDTQYF
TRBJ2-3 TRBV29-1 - CSAEGGSTDTQYF
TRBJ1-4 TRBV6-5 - CASSYGGGIANEKLFF
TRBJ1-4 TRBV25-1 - CASSGWTDSEKLFF
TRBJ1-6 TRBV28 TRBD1 CASSSGTGSSYNSPLHF
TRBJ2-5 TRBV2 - CASRQGGETQYF
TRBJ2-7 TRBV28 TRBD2 CASRGSGRVAYEQYF
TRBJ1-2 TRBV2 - CASSKTVLGYTF
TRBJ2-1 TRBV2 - CASSLRLDHEQFF
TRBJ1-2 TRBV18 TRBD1 CASSPTGGMNYGYTF
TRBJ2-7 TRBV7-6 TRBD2 CASSSGLAVTYEQYF
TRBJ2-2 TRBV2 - CARRGGRGTGELFF
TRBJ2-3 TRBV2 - CASTGDTDTQYF
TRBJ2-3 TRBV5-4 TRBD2 CASSSMGEGGGPTDTQYF
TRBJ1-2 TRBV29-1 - CSVEGRADSGLYGYTF
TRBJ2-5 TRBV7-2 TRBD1 CASSLAGAGGFETQYF
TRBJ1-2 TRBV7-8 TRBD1 CASSSDRGNYGYTF
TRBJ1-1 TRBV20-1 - CSPRDTEAFF
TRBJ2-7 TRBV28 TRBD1 CASSLVRDRGDEQYF
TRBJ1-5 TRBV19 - CASSIGQGEWGMGNQPQHF
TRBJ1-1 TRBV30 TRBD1 CAWIRYWGQSNTEAFF
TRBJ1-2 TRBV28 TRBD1 CASSDRAYYGYTF
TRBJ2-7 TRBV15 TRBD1 CATSREKVTGGISYEQYF
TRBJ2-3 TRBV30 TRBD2 CAWSVRASGRSTDTQYF
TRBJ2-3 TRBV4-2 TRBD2 CASSPTLGLAGGADTQYF
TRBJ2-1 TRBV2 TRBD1 CASRVQGAGNEQFF
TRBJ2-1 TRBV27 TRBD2 CASKVAGVGANEQFF
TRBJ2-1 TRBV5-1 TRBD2 CASSPTPRQRGGVRYNEQFF
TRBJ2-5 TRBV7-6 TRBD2 CASSFGRLAGRETQYF
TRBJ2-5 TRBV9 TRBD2 CASSPGLAGDPRLETQYF
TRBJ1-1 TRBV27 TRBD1 CASSAGQGAGTEAFF